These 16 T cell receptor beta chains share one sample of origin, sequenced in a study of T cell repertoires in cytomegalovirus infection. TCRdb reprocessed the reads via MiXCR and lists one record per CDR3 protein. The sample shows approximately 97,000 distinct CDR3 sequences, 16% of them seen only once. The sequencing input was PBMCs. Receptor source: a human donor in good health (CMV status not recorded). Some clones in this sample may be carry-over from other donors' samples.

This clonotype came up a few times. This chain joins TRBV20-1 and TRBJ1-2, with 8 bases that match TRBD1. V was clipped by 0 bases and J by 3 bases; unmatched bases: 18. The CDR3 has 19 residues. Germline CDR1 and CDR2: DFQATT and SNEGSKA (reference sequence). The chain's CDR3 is CSARDPKPVRQGADYGYTF. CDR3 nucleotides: TGCAGTGCTAGAGATCCGAAACCAGTTCGGCAGGGGGCGGACTATGGCTACACCTTC.

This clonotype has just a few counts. The CDR3 DNA sequence: TGCAGTGCTCCTAGCGGGGGCCACAATGAGCAGTTCTTC. The encoded protein is CSAPSGGHNEQFF. The rearrangement joins TRBV20-1 to TRBJ2-1; TRBD2 matches 10 bases. This CDR3 comprises 13 residues. CDR1 and CDR2 from the germline V gene are DFQATT and SNEGSKA (reference sequence). The V and J ends lost 5 bases and 5 bases, in that order; junction bases with no gene match: 3.

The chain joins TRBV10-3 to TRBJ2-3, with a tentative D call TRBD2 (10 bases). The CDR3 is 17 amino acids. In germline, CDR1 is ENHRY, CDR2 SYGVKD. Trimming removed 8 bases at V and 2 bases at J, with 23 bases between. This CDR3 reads CAIRDRDLAGATDTQYF. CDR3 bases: TGTGCCATCCGGGACAGGGACCTAGCGGGAGCCACAGATACGCAGTATTTT.

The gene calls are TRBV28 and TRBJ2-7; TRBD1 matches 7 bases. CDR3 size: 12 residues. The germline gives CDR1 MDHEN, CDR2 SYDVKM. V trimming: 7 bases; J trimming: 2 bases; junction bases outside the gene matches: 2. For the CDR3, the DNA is TGTGCCAGCAAGACAGGGCCCTACGAGCAGTACTTC. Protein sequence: CASKTGPYEQYF.

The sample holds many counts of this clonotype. As DNA, the CDR3 is TGTGCCAGCAGTTACTCGAGAGGGCATCAGCCCCAGCATTTT. Translating it yields CASSYSRGHQPQHF. J is TRBJ1-5 and V is TRBV6-2 or TRBV6-3; D ambiguous. Germline V gene data show CDR1 as MNHEY and CDR2 as SVGEGT. V lost 0 bases, J lost 5 bases, and 8 bases lay in between. This CDR3 contains 14 residues.

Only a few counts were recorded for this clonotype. The CDR3 DNA sequence: TGTGCCAGCAGTCGGGGGACAGTCTACGAGCAGTACTTC. This translates into CASSRGTVYEQYF. This rearrangement joins TRBV12-3 or TRBV12-4 to TRBJ2-7; D perhaps matches TRBD1 (7 bases). V shed 5 bases and J shed 3 bases, with 11 bases lying between them. The CDR3 length is 13 residues.

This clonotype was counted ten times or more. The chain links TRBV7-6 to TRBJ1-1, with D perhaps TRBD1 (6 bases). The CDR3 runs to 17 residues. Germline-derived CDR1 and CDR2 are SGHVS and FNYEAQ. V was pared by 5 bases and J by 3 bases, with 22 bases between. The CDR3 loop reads CASSARLIQGGDTEAFF. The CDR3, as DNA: TGTGCCAGCAGCGCGCGATTAATACAGGGAGGCGACACTGAAGCTTTCTTT.

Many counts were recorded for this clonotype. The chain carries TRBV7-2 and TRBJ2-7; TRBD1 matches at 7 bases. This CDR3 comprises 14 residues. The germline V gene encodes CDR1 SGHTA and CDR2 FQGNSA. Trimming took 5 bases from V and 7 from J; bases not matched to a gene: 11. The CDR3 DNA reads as TGTGCCAGCAGCCGTGCTACAGGGGTTTGGGAGCAGTACTTC. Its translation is CASSRATGVWEQYF.

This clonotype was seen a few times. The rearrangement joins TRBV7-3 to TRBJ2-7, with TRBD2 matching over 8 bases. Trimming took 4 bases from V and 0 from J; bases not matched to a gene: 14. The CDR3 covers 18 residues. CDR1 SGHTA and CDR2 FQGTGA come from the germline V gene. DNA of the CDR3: TGTGCCAGCAGCTACGAACTACTCGGGGGGGTGAGCTCCTACGAGCAGTACTTC. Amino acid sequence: CASSYELLGGVSSYEQYF.

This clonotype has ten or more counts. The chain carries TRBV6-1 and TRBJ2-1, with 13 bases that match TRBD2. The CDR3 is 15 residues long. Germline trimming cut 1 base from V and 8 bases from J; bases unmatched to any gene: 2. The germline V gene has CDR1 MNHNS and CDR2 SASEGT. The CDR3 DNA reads TGTGCCAGCAGTGAAGAACTAGCGGGGGGGCATGAGCAGTTCTTC. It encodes CASSEELAGGHEQFF.

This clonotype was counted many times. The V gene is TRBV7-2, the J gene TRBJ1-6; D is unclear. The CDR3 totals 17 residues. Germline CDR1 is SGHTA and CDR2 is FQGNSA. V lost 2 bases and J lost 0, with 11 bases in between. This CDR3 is CASSLHAGSSYNSPLHF. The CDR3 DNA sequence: TGTGCCAGCAGCTTACATGCGGGGAGCTCCTATAATTCACCCCTCCACTTT. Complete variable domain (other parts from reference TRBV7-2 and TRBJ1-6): GAGVSQSPSNKVTEKGKDVELRCDPISGHTALYWYRQSLGQGLEFLIYFQGNSAPDKSGLPSDRFSAERTGGSVSTLTIQRTQQEDSAVYLCASSLHAGSSYNSPLHFGNGTRLTVT.

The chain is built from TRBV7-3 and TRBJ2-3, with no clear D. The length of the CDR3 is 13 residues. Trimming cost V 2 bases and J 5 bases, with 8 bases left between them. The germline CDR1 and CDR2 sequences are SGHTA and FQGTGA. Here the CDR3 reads CASSLWRGDTQYF. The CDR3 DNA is TGTGCCAGCAGCTTATGGCGAGGAGATACGCAGTATTTT.

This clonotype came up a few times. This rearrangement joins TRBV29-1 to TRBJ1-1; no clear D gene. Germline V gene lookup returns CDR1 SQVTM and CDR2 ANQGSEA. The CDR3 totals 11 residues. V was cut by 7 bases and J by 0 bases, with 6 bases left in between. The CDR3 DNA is TGCAGCGCTCGTGTGAACACTGAAGCTTTCTTT. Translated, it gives CSARVNTEAFF. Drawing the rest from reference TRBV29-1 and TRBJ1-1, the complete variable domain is SAVISQKPSRDICQRGTSLTIQCQVDSQVTMMFWYRQQPGQSLTLIATANQGSEATYESGFVIDKFPISRPNLTFSTLTVSNMSPEDSSIYLCSARVNTEAFFGQGTRLTVV.

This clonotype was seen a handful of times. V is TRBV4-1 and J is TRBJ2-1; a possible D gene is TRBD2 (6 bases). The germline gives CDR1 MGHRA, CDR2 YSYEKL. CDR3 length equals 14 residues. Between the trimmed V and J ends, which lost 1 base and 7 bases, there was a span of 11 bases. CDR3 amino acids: CASSQGYGGNEQFF. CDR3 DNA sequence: TGCGCCAGCAGCCAAGGTTATGGGGGGAATGAGCAGTTCTTC.

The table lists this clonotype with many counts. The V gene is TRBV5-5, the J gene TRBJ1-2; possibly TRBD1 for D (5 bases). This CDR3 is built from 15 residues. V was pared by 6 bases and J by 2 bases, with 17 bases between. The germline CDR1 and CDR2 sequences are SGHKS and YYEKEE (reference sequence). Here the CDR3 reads CASTSGRGLNYGYTF. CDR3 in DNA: TGTGCCAGCACCTCTGGTAGGGGCCTCAACTATGGCTACACCTTC.

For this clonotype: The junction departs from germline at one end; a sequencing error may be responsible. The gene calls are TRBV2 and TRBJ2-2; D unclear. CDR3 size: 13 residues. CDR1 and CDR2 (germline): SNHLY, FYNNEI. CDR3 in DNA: TGTGCCAGCGGTGAGGCTAACACCGGGGAGCTGTTTTTT. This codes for CASGEANTGELFF.